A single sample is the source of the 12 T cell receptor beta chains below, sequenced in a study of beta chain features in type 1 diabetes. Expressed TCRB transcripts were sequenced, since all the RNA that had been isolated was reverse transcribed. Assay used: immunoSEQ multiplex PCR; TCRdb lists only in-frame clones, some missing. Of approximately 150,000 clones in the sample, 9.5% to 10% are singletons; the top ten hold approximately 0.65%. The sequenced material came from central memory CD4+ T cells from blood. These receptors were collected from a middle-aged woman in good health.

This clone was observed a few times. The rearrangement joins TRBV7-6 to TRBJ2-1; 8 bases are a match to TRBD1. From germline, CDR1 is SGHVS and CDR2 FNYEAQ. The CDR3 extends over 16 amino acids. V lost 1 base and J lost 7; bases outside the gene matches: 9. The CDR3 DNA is TGTGCCAGCAGCTTAGGGGCAGGGGGCGCCCCGAATGAGCAGTTCTTC. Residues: CASSLGAGGAPNEQFF.

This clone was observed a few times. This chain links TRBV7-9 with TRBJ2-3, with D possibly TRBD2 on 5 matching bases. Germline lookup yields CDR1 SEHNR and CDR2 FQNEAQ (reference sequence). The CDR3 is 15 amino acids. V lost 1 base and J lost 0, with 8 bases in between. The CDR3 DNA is TGTGCCAGCAGCTTAGAGAGACTAAGCACAGATACGCAGTATTTT. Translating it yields CASSLERLSTDTQYF.

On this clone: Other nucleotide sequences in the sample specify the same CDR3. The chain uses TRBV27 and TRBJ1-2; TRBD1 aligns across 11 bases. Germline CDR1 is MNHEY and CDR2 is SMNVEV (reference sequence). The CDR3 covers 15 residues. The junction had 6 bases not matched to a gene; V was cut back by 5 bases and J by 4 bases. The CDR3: CASSRTGGLGYGYTF. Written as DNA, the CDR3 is TGTGCCAGCAGTAGGACAGGGGGCCTTGGCTATGGCTACACCTTC.

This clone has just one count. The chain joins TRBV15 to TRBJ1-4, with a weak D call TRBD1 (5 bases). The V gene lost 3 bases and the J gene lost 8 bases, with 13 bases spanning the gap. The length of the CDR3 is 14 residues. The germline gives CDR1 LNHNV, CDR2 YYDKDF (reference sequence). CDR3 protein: CATSSGMGGEKLFF. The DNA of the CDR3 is TGTGCCACCAGCAGTGGGATGGGGGGAGAAAAACTGTTTTTT. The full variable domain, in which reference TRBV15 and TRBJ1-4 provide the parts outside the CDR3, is DAMVIQNPRYQVTQFGKPVTLSCSQTLNHNVMYWYQQKSSQAPKLLFHYYDKDFNNEADTPDNFQSRRPNTSFCFLDIRSPGLGDTAMYLCATSSGMGGEKLFFGSGTQLSVL.

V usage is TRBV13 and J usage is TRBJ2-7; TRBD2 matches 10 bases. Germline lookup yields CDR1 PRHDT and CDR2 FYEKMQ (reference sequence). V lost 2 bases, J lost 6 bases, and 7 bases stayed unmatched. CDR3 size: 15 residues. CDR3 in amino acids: CASSLKLAGMGEQYF. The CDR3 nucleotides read TGTGCCAGCAGCTTAAAACTAGCGGGGATGGGCGAGCAGTACTTC.

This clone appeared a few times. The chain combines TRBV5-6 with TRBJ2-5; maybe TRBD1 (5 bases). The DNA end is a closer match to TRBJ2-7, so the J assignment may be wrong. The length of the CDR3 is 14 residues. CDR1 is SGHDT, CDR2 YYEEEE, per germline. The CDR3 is CASSSPGWYYEQYF. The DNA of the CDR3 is TGTGCCAGCAGTTCCCCAGGGTGGTACTACGAGCAGTACTTC.

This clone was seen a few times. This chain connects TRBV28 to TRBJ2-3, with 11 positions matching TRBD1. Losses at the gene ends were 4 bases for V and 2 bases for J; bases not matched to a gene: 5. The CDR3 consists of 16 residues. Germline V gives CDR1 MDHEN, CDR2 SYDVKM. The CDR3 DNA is TGTGCCAGCAGTTCCGGGACAGGGGGTTTCACAGATACGCAGTATTTT. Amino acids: CASSSGTGGFTDTQYF.

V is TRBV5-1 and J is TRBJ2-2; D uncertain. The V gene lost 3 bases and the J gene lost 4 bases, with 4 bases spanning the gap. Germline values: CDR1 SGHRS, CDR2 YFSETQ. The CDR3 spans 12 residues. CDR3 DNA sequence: TGCGCCAGCAGCTCGGGCACCGGGGAGCTGTTTTTT. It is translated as CASSSGTGELFF.

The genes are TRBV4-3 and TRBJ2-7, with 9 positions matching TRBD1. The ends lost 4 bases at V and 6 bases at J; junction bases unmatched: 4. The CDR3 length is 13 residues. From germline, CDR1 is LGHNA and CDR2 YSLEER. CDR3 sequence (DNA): TGCGCCAGCAGCCGGGACAGGGACAGCGAGCAGTACTTC. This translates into CASSRDRDSEQYF.

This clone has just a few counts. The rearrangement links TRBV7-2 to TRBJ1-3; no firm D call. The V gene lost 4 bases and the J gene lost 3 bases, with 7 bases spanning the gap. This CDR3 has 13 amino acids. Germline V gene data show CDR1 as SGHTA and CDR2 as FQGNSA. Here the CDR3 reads CASSSDYGNTIYF. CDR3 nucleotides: TGTGCCAGCAGCTCGGACTATGGAAACACCATATATTTT.

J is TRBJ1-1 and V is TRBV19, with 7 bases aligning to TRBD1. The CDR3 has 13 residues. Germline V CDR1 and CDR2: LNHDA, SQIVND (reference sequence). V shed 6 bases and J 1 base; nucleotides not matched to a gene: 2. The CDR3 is CASRGTENTEAFF. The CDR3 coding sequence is TGTGCCAGTAGAGGGACAGAGAACACTGAAGCTTTCTTT.

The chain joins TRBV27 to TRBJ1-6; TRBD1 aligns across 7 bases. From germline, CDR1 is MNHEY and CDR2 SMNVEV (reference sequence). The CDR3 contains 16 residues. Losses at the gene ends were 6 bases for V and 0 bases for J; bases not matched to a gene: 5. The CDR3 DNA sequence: TGTGCCAGCAGCACGACAGGGAGCTCCTATAATTCACCCCTCCACTTT. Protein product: CASSTTGSSYNSPLHF.